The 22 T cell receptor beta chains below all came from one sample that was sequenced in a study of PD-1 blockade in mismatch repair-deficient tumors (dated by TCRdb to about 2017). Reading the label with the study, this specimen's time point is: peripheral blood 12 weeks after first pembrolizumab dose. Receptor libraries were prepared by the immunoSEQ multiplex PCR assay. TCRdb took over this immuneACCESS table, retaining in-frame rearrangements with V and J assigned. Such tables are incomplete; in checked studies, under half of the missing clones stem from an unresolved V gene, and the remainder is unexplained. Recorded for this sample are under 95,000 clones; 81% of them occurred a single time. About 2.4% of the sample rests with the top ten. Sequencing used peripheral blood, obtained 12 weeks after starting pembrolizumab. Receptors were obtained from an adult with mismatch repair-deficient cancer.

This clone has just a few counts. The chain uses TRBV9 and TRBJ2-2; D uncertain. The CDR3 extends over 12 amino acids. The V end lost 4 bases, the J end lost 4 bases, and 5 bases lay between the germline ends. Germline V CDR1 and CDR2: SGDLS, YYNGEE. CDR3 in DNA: TGTGCCAGCAGCTCACGCACCGGGGAGCTGTTTTTT. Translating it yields CASSSRTGELFF.

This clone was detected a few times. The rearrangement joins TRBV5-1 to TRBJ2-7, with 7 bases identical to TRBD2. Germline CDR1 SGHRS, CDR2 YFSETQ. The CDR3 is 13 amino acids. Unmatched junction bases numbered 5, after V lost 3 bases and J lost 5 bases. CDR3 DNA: TGCGCCAGCAGCTCCTTGGCGGGAGACGAGCAGTACTTC. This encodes CASSSLAGDEQYF.

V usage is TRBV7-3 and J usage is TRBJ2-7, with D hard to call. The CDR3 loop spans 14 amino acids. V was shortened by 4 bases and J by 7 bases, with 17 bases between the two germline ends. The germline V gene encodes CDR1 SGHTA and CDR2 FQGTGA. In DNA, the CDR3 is TGTGCCAGCAGCTCAACGGGCCTAAATGGGGAGCAGTACTTC. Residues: CASSSTGLNGEQYF.

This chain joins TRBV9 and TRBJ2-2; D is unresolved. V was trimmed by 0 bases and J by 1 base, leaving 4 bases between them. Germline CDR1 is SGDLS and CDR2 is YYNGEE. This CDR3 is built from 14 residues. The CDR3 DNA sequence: TGTGCCAGCAGCGTAGTGGGGAACACCGGGGAGCTGTTTTTT. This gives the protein CASSVVGNTGELFF.

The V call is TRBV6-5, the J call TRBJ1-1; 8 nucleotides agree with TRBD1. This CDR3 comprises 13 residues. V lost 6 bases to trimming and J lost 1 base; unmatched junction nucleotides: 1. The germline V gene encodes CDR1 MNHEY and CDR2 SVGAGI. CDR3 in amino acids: CASRQGANTEAFF. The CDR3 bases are TGTGCCAGCAGGCAGGGGGCGAACACTGAAGCTTTCTTT.

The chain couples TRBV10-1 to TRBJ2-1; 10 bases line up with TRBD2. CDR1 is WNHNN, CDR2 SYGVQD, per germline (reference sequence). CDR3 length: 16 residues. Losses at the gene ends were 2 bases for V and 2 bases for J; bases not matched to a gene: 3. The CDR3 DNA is TGCGCCAGCAGTGAGACTAGCGGGAACCCCTACAATGAGCAGTTCTTC. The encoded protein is CASSETSGNPYNEQFF.

The CDR3 region is CASSYGREQYF. CDR3 in DNA: TGTGCCAGCAGTTACGGTAGGGAGCAGTACTTC. The chain has TRBV6-5 and TRBJ2-7, with unresolved D. There are 11 residues in the CDR3. V was cut by 2 bases and J by 7 bases, with 6 bases left in between. Germline V gene sequence: CDR1 MNHEY, CDR2 SVGAGI.

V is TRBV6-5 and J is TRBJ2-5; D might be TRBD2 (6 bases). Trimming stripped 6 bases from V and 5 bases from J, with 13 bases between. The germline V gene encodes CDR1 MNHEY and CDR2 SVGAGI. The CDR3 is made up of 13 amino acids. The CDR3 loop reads CASSRGLSETQYF. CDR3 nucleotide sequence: TGTGCCAGCAGCCGGGGACTTTCCGAGACCCAGTACTTC.

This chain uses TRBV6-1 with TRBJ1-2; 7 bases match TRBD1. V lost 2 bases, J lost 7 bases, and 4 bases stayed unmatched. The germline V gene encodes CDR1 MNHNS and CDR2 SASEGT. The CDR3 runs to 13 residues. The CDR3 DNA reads TGTGCCAGCAGTGAACCAGGGGGAATTGGCTACACCTTC. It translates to CASSEPGGIGYTF.

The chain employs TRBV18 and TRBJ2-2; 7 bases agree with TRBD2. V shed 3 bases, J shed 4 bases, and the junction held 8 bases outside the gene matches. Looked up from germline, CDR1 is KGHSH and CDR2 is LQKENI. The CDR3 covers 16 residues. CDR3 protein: CASSPVASGVTGELFF. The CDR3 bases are TGTGCCAGCTCACCGGTGGCTAGCGGAGTCACCGGGGAGCTGTTTTTT. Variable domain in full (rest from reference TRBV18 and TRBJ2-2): NAGVMQNPRHLVRRRGQEARLRCSPMKGHSHVYWYRQLPEEGLKFMVYLQKENIIDESGMPKERFSAEFPKEGPSILRIQQVVRGDSAAYFCASSPVASGVTGELFFGEGSRLTVL.

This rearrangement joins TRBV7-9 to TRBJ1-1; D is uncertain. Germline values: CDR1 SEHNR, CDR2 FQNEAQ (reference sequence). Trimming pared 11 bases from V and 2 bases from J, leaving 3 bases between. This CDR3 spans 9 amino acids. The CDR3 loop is CALNTEAFF. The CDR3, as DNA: TGTGCCCTCAACACTGAAGCTTTCTTT.

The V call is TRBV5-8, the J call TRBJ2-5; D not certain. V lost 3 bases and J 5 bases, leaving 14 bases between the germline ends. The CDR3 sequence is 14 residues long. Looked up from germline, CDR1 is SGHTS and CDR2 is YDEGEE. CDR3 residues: CASSWARLWETQYF. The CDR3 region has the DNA TGTGCCAGCAGCTGGGCAAGGTTGTGGGAGACCCAGTACTTC.

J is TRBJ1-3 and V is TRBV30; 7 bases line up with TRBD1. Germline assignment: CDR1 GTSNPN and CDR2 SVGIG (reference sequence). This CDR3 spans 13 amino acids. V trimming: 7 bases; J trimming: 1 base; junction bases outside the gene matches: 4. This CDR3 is CALQGTSGNTIYF. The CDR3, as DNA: TGTGCCTTACAGGGGACTTCTGGAAACACCATATATTTT.

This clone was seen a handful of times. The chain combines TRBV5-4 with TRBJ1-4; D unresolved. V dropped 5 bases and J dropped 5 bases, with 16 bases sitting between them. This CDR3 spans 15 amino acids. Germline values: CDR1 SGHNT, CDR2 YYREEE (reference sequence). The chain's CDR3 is CASSTGATDNEKLFF. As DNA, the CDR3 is TGTGCCAGCAGTACCGGAGCGACTGACAATGAAAAACTGTTTTTT.

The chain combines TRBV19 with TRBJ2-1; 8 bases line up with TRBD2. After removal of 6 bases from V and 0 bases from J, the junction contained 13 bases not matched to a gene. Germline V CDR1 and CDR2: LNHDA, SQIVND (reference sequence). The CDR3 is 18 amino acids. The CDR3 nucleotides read TGTGCCAGTAGAATCAATCATGGACTAGCCGCCTCCTACAATGAGCAGTTCTTC. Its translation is CASRINHGLAASYNEQFF. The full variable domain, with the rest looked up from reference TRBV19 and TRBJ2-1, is DGGITQSPKYLFRKEGQNVTLSCEQNLNHDAMYWYRQDPGQGLRLIYYSQIVNDFQKGDIAEGYSVSREKKESFPLTVTSAQKNPTAFYLCASRINHGLAASYNEQFFGPGTRLTVL.

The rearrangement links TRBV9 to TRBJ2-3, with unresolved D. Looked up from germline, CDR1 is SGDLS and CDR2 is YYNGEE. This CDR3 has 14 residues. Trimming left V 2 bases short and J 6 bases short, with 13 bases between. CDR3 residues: CASSVGAYGDTQYF. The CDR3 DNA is TGTGCCAGCAGCGTGGGCGCCTATGGGGATACGCAGTATTTT. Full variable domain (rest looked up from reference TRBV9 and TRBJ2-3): DSGVTQTPKHLITATGQRVTLRCSPRSGDLSVYWYQQSLDQGLQFLIQYYNGEERAKGNILERFSAQQFPDLHSELNLSSLELGDSALYFCASSVGAYGDTQYFGPGTRLTVL.

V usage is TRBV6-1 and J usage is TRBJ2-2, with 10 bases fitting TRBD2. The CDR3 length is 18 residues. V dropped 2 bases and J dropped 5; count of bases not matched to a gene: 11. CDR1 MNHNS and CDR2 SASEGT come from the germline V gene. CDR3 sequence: CASSEFGLAGVGTGELFF. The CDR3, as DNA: TGTGCCAGCAGTGAATTTGGTCTAGCGGGAGTTGGAACCGGGGAGCTGTTTTTT.

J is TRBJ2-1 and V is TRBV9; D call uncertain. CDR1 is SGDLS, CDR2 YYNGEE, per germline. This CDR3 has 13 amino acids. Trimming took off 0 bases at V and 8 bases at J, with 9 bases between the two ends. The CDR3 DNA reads TGTGCCAGCAGCGTAGCTCCGGTGGATGAGCAGTTCTTC. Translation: CASSVAPVDEQFF.

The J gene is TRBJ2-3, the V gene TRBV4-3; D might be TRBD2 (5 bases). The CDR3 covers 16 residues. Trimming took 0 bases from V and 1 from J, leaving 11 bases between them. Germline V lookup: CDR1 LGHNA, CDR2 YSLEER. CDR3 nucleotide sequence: TGCGCCAGCAGCCAAGAGGGGAGAGCGGGCACAGATACGCAGTATTTT. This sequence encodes CASSQEGRAGTDTQYF.

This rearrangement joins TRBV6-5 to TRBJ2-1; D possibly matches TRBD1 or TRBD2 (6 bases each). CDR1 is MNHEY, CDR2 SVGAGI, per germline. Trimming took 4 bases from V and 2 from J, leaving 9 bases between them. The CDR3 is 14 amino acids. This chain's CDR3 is CASSLRGAYNEQFF. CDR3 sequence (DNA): TGTGCCAGCAGTTTAAGGGGGGCCTACAATGAGCAGTTCTTC.

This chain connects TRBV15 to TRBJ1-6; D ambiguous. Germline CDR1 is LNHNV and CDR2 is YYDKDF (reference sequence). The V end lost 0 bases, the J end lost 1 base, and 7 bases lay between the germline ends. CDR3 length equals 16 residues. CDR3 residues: CATSRDRYSYNSPLHF. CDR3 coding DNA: TGTGCCACCAGCAGAGATCGGTATTCCTATAATTCACCCCTCCACTTT.

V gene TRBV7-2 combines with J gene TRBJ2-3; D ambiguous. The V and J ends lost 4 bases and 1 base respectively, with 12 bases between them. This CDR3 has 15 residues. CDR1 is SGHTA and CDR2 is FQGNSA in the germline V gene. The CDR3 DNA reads TGTGCCAGCAGCTCCACGGGCGCTCGCACAGATACGCAGTATTTT. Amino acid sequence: CASSSTGARTDTQYF.